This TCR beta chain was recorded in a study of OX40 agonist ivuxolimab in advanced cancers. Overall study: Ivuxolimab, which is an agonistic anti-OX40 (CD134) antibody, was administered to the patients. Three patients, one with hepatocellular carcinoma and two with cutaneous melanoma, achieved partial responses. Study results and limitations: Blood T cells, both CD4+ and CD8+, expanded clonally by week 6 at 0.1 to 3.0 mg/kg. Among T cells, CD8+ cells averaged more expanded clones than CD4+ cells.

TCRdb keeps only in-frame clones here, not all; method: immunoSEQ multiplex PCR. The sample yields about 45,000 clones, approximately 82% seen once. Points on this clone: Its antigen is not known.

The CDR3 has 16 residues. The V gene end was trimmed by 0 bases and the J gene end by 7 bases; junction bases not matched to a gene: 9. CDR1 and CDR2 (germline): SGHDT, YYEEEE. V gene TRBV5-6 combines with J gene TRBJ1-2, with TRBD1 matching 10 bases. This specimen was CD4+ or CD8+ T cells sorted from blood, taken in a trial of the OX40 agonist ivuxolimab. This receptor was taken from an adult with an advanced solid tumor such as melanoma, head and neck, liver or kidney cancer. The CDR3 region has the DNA TGTGCCAGCAGCTTGGGGGCGACAGGGGGCGCGAGTGGCTACACCTTC. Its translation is CASSLGATGGASGYTF. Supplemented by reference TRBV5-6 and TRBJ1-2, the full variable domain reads DAGVTQSPTHLIKTRGQQVTLRCSPKSGHDTVSWYQQALGQGPQFIFQYYEEEERQRGNFPDRFSGHQFPNYSSELNVNALLLGDSALYLCASSLGATGGASGYTFGSGTRLTVV.